The 15 T cell receptor beta chains presented below share a single source sample, sequenced in a study of response to subunit inactivated influenza vaccine. TCRdb used MiXCR to reprocess the RT-PCR reads, holding one entry per CDR3 protein. The sample includes roughly 540,000 distinct CDR3 sequences, roughly 25% of them seen just once. The same data also went into a second study, on T cells expressing NK-cell markers. As reported in that work: Libraries used 5'RACE template switching adding universal primer site and UMIs.

Sequencing was performed on CD4+ T cells sorted from PBMCs, taken 12 days after vaccination. The receptors here all came from a middle-aged man who received an inactivated influenza vaccine.

J is TRBJ2-3 and V is TRBV5-8; TRBD1 agrees at 7 bases. CDR1 and CDR2 from the germline V gene are SGHTS and YDEGEE. V gave up 3 bases and J gave up 6 bases; unmatched junction bases: 10. The CDR3 is 15 amino acids. The CDR3 here is CASSSEGAGPDTQYF. The CDR3 region has the DNA TGTGCCAGCAGCTCCGAGGGGGCCGGCCCTGATACGCAGTATTTT.

This clonotype was observed a handful of times. The J gene is TRBJ2-6, the V gene TRBV5-1; 9 bases are a match to TRBD1. The CDR3 length is 17 residues. The J segment lost 0 bases and the V segment lost 4 bases, leaving 5 bases of the junction unmatched. Germline CDR1 reads SGHRS; CDR2 reads YFSETQ. The CDR3 here is CASSLTGGYSGANVLTF. CDR3 sequence (DNA): TGCGCCAGCAGCCTGACAGGGGGGTACTCTGGGGCCAACGTCCTGACTTTC.

The chain combines TRBV6-2 or TRBV6-3 with TRBJ2-5; possible D gene TRBD2, 6 bases. The CDR3 covers 14 residues. The V and J ends lost 4 bases and 4 bases respectively, with 13 bases between them. In germline, CDR1 is MNHEY, CDR2 SVGEGT. CDR3 DNA sequence: TGTGCCAGCAGTTCCCTGGGGGGTCCAGAGACCCAGTACTTC. Amino acid sequence: CASSSLGGPETQYF.

In nucleotides, the CDR3 is TGTGCCAGCAGCCAAGATGGCAGTAGCCGGGGATTCTCCTACGAGCAGTACTTC. Its translation: CASSQDGSSRGFSYEQYF. V usage is TRBV3-1 and J usage is TRBJ2-7, with D tentatively TRBD2 (5 bases). This CDR3 has 18 residues. V was cut by 0 bases and J by 0 bases, with 18 bases left in between. Germline V lookup: CDR1 LGHDT, CDR2 YNNKEL (reference sequence).

The chain couples TRBV5-6 to TRBJ2-3; 10 bases are a match to TRBD2. The CDR3 length is 16 residues. Trimming removed 4 bases from V and 0 bases from J; junction bases left unmatched: 5. Germline CDR1 reads SGHDT; CDR2 reads YYEEEE. The CDR3 loop is CASSRRAGGSTDTQYF. In nucleotides, the CDR3 is TGTGCCAGCAGCCGGAGAGCGGGGGGGAGCACAGATACGCAGTATTTT.

The table lists this clonotype with a few counts. The chain links TRBV12-3 or TRBV12-4 to TRBJ2-7, with D perhaps TRBD2 (6 bases). The CDR3 covers 14 residues. V was pared by 5 bases and J by 2 bases, with 13 bases between. The CDR3 region has the DNA TGTGCCAGCAGTCTTACCGGGACTCCCTACGAGCAGTACTTC. Amino acid sequence: CASSLTGTPYEQYF.

This clonotype showed up just a few times. This sequence joins TRBV6-5 and TRBJ1-2; D may be TRBD1 (6 bases). Germline CDR1 MNHEY, CDR2 SVGAGI. The CDR3 runs 13 residues. V was cut by 0 bases and J by 11 bases, with 13 bases left in between. CDR3 amino acids: CASSYSMSGTYTF. Here the CDR3 DNA reads TGTGCCAGCAGTTACTCGATGTCTGGGACATACACCTTC.

This clonotype has at least ten counts. The chain has TRBV29-1 and TRBJ2-7; TRBD1 matches at 7 bases. The CDR3 totals 13 residues. V shed 7 bases and J 6 bases; nucleotides not matched to a gene: 12. Germline-derived CDR1 and CDR2 are SQVTM and ANQGSEA. The CDR3 nucleotides read TGCAGCGCCTCGGCAGGGGGTCCCCCCGAGCAGTACTTC. It codes for CSASAGGPPEQYF.

V gene TRBV7-9 combines with J gene TRBJ1-1; maybe TRBD1 (5 bases). The CDR3 contains 15 residues. Germline lookup yields CDR1 SEHNR and CDR2 FQNEAQ (reference sequence). Trimming pared 3 bases from V and 3 bases from J, leaving 14 bases between. For the CDR3, the DNA is TGTGCCAGCAGCTTCTATGGCCGAGGGGACACTGAAGCTTTCTTT. Translation: CASSFYGRGDTEAFF. The whole variable domain, filled in from reference TRBV7-9 and TRBJ1-1, reads DTGVSQNPRHKITKRGQNVTFRCDPISEHNRLYWYRQTLGQGPEFLTYFQNEAQLEKSRLLSDRFSAERPKGSFSTLEIQRTEQGDSAMYLCASSFYGRGDTEAFFGQGTRLTVV.

The chain employs TRBV4-1 and TRBJ2-1; TRBD2 matches 12 bases. Looked up from germline, CDR1 is MGHRA and CDR2 is YSYEKL. V trimming: 0 bases; J trimming: 3 bases; junction bases outside the gene matches: 3. This CDR3 has 17 amino acids. DNA of the CDR3: TGCGCCAGCAGCCAAGATCCTAGCGGGGGGGTCTACAATGAGCAGTTCTTC. The encoded protein is CASSQDPSGGVYNEQFF.

Concerning this clonotype: A clone one base away is much larger, so this may be a read error. The chain couples TRBV12-3 or TRBV12-4 to TRBJ2-2; 8 nucleotides align to TRBD2. V lost 6 bases and J lost 0; bases outside the gene matches: 0. The CDR3 totals 14 residues. The CDR3 region is CASRLAANTGELFF. In DNA, the CDR3 is TGTGCCAGCAGACTAGCGGCGAACACCGGGGAGCTGTTTTTT.

This clonotype has a handful of counts. The V and J genes are TRBV6-5 and TRBJ2-1, with D maybe TRBD2 (5 bases). This CDR3 contains 16 residues. Germline-derived CDR1 and CDR2 are MNHEY and SVGAGI. V lost 0 bases and J 5 bases, leaving 14 bases between the germline ends. CDR3 residues: CASSYSTIHPNNEQFF. CDR3 coding DNA: TGTGCCAGCAGTTACTCGACTATCCACCCGAACAATGAGCAGTTCTTC.

This clonotype was seen at least ten times. The chain links TRBV12-3 or TRBV12-4 to TRBJ2-7; a weak D match, TRBD2 (7 bases). The CDR3 contains 14 residues. Trimming stripped 8 bases from V and 1 base from J, with 15 bases between. CDR3 sequence reads: CASLGGGKSYEQYF. As DNA, the CDR3 is TGTGCCAGCCTAGGGGGGGGCAAGTCCTACGAGCAGTACTTC.

This clonotype was counted many times. The gene calls are TRBV20-1 and TRBJ2-7; 9 nucleotides line up with TRBD1. The CDR3 is made up of 15 amino acids. CDR1 is DFQATT, CDR2 SNEGSKA, per germline (reference sequence). CDR3 protein: CGADRGTGKTYEQYF. Written as DNA, the CDR3 is TGCGGGGCAGACCGAGGGACAGGGAAAACCTACGAGCAGTACTTC.

The chain is built from TRBV28 and TRBJ2-4, with D tentatively TRBD1 (6 bases). There are 16 residues in the CDR3. Trimming left V 0 bases short and J 6 bases short, with 15 bases between. In germline, CDR1 is MDHEN, CDR2 SYDVKM. CDR3 sequence reads: CASSLWGQQGTNIQYF. The CDR3, as DNA: TGTGCCAGCAGTTTATGGGGACAACAGGGTACAAACATTCAGTACTTC.